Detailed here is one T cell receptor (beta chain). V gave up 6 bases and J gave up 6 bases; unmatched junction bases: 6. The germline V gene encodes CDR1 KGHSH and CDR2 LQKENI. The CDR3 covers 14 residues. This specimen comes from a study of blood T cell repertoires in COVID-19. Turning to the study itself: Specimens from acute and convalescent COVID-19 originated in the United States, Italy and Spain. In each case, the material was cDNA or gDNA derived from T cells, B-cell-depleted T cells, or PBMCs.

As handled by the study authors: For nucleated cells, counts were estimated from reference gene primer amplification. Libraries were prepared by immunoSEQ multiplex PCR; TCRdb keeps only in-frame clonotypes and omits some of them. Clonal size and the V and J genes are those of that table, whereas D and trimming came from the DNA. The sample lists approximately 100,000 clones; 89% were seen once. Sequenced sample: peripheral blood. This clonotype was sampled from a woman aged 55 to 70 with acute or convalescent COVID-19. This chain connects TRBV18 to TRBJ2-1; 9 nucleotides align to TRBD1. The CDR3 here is CASSIGQGINEQFF. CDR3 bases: TGTGCCAGCTCCATTGGACAGGGGATCAATGAGCAGTTCTTC.